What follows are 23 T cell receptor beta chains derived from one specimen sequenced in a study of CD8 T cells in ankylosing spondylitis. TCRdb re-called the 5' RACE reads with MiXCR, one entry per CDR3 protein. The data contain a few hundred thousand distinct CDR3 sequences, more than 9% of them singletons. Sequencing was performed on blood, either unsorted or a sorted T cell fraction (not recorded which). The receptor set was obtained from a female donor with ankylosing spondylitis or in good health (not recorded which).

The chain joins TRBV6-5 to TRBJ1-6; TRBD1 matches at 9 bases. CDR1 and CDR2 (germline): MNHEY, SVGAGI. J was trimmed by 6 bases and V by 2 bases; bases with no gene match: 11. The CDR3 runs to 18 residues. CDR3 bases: TGTGCCAGCAGTTACCTAGCCCGGACAGGGGATCGTAATTCACCCCTCCACTTT. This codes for CASSYLARTGDRNSPLHF.

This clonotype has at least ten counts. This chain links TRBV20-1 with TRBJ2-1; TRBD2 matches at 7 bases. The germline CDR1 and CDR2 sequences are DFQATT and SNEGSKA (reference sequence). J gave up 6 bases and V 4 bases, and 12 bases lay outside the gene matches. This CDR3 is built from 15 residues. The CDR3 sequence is CSAINLGGPVNEQFF. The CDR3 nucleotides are TGCAGTGCTATTAACTTGGGAGGGCCCGTCAATGAGCAGTTCTTC.

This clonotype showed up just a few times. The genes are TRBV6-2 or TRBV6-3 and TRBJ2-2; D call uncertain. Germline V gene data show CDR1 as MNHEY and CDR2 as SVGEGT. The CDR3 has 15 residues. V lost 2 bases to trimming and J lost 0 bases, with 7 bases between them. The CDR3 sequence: CASSYRSANTGELFF. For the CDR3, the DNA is TGTGCCAGCAGTTACAGGAGCGCGAACACCGGGGAGCTGTTTTTT.

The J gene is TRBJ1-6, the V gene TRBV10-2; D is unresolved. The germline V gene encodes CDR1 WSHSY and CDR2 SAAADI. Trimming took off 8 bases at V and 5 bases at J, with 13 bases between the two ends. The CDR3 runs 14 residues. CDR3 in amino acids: CASGPNKDNSPLHF. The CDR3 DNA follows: TGCGCCAGCGGTCCAAATAAGGATAATTCACCCCTCCACTTT.

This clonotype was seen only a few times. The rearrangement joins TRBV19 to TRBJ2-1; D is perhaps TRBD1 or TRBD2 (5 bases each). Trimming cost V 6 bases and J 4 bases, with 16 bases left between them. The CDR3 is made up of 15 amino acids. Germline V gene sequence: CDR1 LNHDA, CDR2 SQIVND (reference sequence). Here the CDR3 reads CASSAGTRVYNEQFF. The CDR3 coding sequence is TGTGCCAGTAGCGCCGGGACGAGGGTATACAATGAGCAGTTCTTC.

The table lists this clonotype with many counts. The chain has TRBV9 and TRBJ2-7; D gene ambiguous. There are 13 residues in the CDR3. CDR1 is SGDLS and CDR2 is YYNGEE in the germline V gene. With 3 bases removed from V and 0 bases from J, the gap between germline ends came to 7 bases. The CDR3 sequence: CASSGSLSYEQYF. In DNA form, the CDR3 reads TGTGCCAGCAGCGGAAGTCTCTCCTACGAGCAGTACTTC.

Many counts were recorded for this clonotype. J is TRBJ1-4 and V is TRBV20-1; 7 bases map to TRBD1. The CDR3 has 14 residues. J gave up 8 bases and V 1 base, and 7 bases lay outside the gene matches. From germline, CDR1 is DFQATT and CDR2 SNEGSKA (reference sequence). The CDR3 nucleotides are TGCAGTGCTAGAGGGGGAGGGGGCCTGGAAAAACTGTTTTTT. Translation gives CSARGGGGLEKLFF.

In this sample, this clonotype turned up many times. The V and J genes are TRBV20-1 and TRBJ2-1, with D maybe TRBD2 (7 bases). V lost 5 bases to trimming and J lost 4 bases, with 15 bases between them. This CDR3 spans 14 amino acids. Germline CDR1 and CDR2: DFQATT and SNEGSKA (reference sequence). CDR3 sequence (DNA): TGCAGTGCTCAGGGGCTAGCGGATTACAATGAGCAGTTCTTC. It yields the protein CSAQGLADYNEQFF.

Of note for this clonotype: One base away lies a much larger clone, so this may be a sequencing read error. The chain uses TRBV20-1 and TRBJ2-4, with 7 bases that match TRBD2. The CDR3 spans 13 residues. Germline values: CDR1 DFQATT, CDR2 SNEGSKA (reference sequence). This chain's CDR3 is CSARQGGPDIQHF. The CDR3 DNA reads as TGCAGTGCTCGGCAGGGAGGGCCAGACATTCAGCACTTC.

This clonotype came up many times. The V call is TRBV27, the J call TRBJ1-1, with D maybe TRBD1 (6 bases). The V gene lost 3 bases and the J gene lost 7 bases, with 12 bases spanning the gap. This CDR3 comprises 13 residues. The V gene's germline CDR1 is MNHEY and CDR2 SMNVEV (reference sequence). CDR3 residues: CASSFRQVGEAFF. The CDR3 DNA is TGTGCCAGCAGTTTTCGACAGGTCGGTGAAGCTTTCTTT.

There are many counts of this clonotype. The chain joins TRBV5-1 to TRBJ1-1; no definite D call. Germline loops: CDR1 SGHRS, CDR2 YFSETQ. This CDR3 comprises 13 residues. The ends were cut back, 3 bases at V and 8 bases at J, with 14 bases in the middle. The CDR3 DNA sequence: TGCGCCAGCAGCTCTGGCGGCACCAGGGAAGCTTTCTTT. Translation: CASSSGGTREAFF.

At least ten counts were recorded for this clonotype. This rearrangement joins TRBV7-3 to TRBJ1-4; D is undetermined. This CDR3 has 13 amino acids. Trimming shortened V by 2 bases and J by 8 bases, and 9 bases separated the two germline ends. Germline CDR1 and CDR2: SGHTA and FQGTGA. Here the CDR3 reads CASSLHPREKLFF. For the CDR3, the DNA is TGTGCCAGCAGCTTACATCCTAGGGAAAAACTGTTTTTT.

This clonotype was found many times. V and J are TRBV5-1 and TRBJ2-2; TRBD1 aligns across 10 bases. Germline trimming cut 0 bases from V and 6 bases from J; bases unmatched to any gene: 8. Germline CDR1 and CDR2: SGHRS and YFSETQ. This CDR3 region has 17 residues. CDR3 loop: CASSLGDRGSVAGELFF. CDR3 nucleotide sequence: TGCGCCAGCAGCTTGGGGGACAGGGGCTCGGTGGCCGGGGAGCTGTTTTTT.

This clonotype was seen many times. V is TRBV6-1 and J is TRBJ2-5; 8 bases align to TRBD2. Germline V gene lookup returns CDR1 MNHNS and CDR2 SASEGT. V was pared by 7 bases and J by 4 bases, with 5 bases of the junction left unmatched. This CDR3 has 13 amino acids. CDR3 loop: CASKAGGRETQYF. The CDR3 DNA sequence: TGTGCCAGCAAGGCGGGAGGAAGAGAGACCCAGTACTTC.

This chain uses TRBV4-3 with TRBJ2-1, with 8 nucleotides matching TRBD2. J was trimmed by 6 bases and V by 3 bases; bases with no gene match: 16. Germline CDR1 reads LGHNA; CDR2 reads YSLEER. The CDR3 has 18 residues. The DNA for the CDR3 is TGCGCCAGCAGCCACACCTTCGGGGGGGGAGGGCCGATCAATGAGCAGTTCTTC. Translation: CASSHTFGGGGPINEQFF.

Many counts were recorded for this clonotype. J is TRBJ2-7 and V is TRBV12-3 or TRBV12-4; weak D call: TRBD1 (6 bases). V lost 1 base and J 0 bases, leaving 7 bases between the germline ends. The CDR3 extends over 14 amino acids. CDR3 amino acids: CASSLGDNSYEQYF. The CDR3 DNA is TGTGCCAGCAGTTTAGGGGACAACTCCTACGAGCAGTACTTC.

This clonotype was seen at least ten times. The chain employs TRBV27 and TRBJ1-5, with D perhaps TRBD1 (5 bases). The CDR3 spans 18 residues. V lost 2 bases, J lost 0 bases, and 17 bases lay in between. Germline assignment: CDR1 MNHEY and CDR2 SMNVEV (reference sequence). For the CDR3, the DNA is TGTGCCAGCAGTTTAGCCAGGGCCTTTCCCTATAGCAATCAGCCCCAGCATTTT. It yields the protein CASSLARAFPYSNQPQHF.

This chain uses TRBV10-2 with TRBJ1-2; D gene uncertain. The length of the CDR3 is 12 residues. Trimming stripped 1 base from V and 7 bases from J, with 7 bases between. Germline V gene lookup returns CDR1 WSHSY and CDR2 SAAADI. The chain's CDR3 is CASSELSAGYTF. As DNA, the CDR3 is TGCGCCAGCAGTGAGTTATCGGCTGGCTACACCTTC.

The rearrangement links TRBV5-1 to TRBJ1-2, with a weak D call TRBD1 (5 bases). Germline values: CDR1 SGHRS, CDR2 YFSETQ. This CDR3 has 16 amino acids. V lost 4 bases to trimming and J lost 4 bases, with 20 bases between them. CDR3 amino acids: CASSPTAAGTFYGYTF. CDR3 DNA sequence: TGCGCCAGCAGCCCCACAGCCGCCGGGACCTTCTATGGCTACACCTTC.

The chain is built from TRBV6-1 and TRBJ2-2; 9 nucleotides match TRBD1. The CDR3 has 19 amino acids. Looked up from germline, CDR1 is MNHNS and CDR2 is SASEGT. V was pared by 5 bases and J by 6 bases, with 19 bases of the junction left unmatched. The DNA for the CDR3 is TGTGCCAGCAGTCCTGCCGGTCCCGGGACAGGGATCGGCGCCGGGGAGCTGTTTTTT. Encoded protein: CASSPAGPGTGIGAGELFF.

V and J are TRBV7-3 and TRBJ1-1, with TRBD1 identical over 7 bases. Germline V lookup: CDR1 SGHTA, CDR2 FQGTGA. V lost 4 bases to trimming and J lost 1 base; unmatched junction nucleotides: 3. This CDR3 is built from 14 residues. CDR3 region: CASSSGQQNTEAFF. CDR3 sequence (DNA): TGTGCCAGCAGCTCGGGACAGCAGAACACTGAAGCTTTCTTT. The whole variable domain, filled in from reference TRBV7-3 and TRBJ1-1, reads GAGVSQTPSNKVTEKGKYVELRCDPISGHTALYWYRQSLGQGPEFLIYFQGTGAADDSGLPNDRFFAVRPEGSVSTLKIQRTERGDSAVYLCASSSGQQNTEAFFGQGTRLTVV.

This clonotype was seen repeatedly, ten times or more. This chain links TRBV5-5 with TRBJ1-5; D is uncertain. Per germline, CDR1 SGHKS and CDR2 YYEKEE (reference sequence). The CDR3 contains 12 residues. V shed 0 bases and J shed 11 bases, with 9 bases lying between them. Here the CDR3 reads CASSLEFGSQHF. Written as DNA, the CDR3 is TGTGCCAGCAGCTTGGAATTTGGGTCCCAGCATTTT. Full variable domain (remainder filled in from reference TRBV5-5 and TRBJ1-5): DAGVTQSPTHLIKTRGQQVTLRCSPISGHKSVSWYQQVLGQGPQFIFQYYEKEERGRGNFPDRFSARQFPNYSSELNVNALLLGDSALYLCASSLEFGSQHFGDGTRLSIL.

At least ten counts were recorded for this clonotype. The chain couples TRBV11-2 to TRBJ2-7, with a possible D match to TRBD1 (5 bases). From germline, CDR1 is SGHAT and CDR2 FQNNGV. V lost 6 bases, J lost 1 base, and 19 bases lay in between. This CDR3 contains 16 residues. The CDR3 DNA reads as TGTGCCAGCAGTCCTCAGGGCGGATCTTTATCCTACGAGCAGTACTTC. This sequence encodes CASSPQGGSLSYEQYF.